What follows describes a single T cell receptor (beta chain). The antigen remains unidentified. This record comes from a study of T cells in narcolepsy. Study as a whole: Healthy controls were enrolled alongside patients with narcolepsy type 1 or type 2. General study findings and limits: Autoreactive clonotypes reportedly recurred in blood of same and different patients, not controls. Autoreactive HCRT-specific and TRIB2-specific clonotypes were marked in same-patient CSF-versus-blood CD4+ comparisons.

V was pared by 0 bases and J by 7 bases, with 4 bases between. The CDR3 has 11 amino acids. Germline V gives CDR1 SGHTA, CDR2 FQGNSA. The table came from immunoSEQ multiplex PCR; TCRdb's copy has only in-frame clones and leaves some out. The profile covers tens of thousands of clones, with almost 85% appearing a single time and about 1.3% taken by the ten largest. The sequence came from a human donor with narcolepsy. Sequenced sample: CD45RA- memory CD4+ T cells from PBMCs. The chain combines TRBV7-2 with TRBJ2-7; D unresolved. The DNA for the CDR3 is TGTGCCAGCAGCTTAGCGACTGAGCAGTACTTC. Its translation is CASSLATEQYF.